This T cell receptor (beta chain) derives from a study of Ad26.COV2.S vaccination and SARS-CoV-2 variants. Overall study: Vaccine-arm donor from the placebo-controlled COV1001 Ad26.COV2.S trial.

TCRdb keeps only in-frame clones here, not all; method: immunoSEQ multiplex PCR. The sample includes approximately 450,000 clones, 80% to 95% of them seen just once. Indicated treatment: roughly 18 received Ad26.COV2.S at low or high dose, single or two shots; 5 received placebo; per-sample allocation not given. The investigators took samples on day 63 after the first vaccine or placebo injection. On this clone itself: Its cognate antigen is unknown.

Study-wide findings and caveats: Possibly, TCR breadth and depth analyses underestimated total T cell responses. It was reported that spike-specific CD8+ and CD4+ T cell responses were substantially broad after vaccination. Vaccine and placebo recipients had similar non-spike TCR breadth.

Trimming removed 4 bases from V and 5 bases from J; junction bases left unmatched: 9. The germline V gene has CDR1 MNHEY and CDR2 SVGAGI. The CDR3 is 15 residues long. Material: peripheral blood, obtained in a trial of Ad26.COV2.S vaccine versus placebo. The source is a person between 18 and 60 years old who received the Ad26.COV2.S COVID-19 vaccine or a placebo. The chain joins TRBV6-5 to TRBJ2-5; 8 bases map to TRBD2. The CDR3 region is CASSFAGGPLETQYF. The DNA for the CDR3 is TGTGCCAGCAGTTTTGCGGGAGGCCCTTTGGAGACCCAGTACTTC.